This T cell receptor (beta chain) was retrieved from a study of cytomegalovirus exposure and HLA in healthy donors. General study results and limits: The productive fraction for most TCR beta V segments was about 87% or about 30% in an earlier analysis.

The PCR had 60 Vbeta and 13 Jbeta primers. Sequencing was performed with immunoSEQ multiplex PCR; in TCRdb, only in-frame clones are kept and a portion is missing. The profile shows approximately 100,000 clones, 74% of them singletons. Details on this clone: Its matching antigen is unknown.

Germline V gene sequence: CDR1 LGHNT, CDR2 FRNRAP. Trimming took 4 bases from V and 4 from J, leaving 16 bases between them. The CDR3 consists of 15 residues. This chain links TRBV12-5 with TRBJ1-1, with D possibly matching TRBD1 (6 bases). Specimen: PBMCs. The sequence came from a human donor in good health. The CDR3 DNA reads as TGTGCTAGTGGTTCGAGGGACATAGGAGCCACTGAAGCTTTCTTT. Amino acids: CASGSRDIGATEAFF. The full variable domain, in which reference TRBV12-5 and TRBJ1-1 provide the parts outside the CDR3, is DARVTQTPRHKVTEMGQEVTMRCQPILGHNTVFWYRQTMMQGLELLAYFRNRAPLDDSGMPKDRFSAEMPDATLATLKIQPSEPRDSAVYFCASGSRDIGATEAFFGQGTRLTVV.